This is a list of T cell receptor beta chains from one sample in a study of T-cell reconstitution after alpha-beta-depleted transplantation in children. In TCRdb, the PCR reads were re-called with MiXCR into one record per CDR3 protein. The top ten hold roughly 2% of the sample, which has around 450,000 distinct CDR3 sequences, 10% to 13% seen once. Sequencing used PBMCs, obtained before TCRalphabeta/CD19-depleted stem cell transplant. Every receptor here comes from a child aged 2-15 years with inherited bone marrow failure, due to receive a stem cell transplant. The CDR3 runs from the conserved cysteine through the conserved F or W. A D gene is named only where the DNA matches it firmly. Clone size, where shown, is once, few, many, or a class for clones that have expanded.

cdr3_aa: CASSFPVASGTDTQYF
cdr3_nt: TGTGCCAGCAGCTTTCCGGTTGCCTCTGGCACAGATACGCAGTATTTT
clone_size: .
d_call: .
j_call: TRBJ2-3
v_call: TRBV7-2

cdr3_aa: CASSIFQRVPYNEQFF
cdr3_nt: TGTGCCAGTAGTATATTCCAGAGGGTTCCCTACAATGAGCAGTTCTTC
clone_size: .
d_call: .
j_call: TRBJ2-1
v_call: TRBV19

cdr3_aa: CASTDGNSPLHF
cdr3_nt: TGTGCCAGCACCGACGGAAATTCACCCCTCCACTTT
clone_size: many
d_call: .
j_call: TRBJ1-6
v_call: TRBV6-2/TRBV6-3

cdr3_aa: CASSLAPGVAGELFF
cdr3_nt: TGCGCCAGCAGCTTGGCCCCGGGGGTGGCCGGGGAGCTGTTTTTT
clone_size: .
d_call: .
j_call: TRBJ2-2
v_call: TRBV5-1

cdr3_aa: CATSRAPGRGNTGELFF
cdr3_nt: TGTGCCACCAGCAGAGCCCCAGGCCGAGGGAACACCGGGGAGCTGTTTTTT
clone_size: many
d_call: .
j_call: TRBJ2-2
v_call: TRBV15

cdr3_aa: CASSILAAAGNEQFF
cdr3_nt: TGTGCCAGTAGTATACTAGCGGCCGCAGGGAATGAGCAGTTCTTC
clone_size: many
d_call: TRBD2
j_call: TRBJ2-1
v_call: TRBV19

cdr3_aa: CASSLGGRVGQFF
cdr3_nt: TGTGCCAGCAGCTTGGGCGGGAGGGTTGGGCAGTTCTTC
clone_size: .
d_call: TRBD2
j_call: TRBJ2-1
v_call: TRBV11-2

cdr3_aa: CASSADRGRHTQYF
cdr3_nt: TGTGCCAGCAGTGCGGACAGGGGCCGGCATACGCAGTATTTT
clone_size: many
d_call: TRBD1
j_call: TRBJ2-3
v_call: TRBV27

cdr3_aa: CASSLRGQTYEQYF
cdr3_nt: TGTGCCAGCAGCTTAAGGGGGCAGACCTACGAGCAGTACTTC
clone_size: .
d_call: TRBD1
j_call: TRBJ2-7
v_call: TRBV7-2

cdr3_aa: CASRTLAVEGIQYF
cdr3_nt: TGTGCCAGCAGGACTCTAGCGGTTGAAGGCATTCAGTACTTC
clone_size: .
d_call: TRBD2
j_call: TRBJ2-4
v_call: TRBV28

cdr3_aa: CASFDRGGLSGANVLTF
cdr3_nt: TGTGCCAGCTTCGACAGGGGGGGACTCTCTGGGGCCAACGTCCTGACTTTC
clone_size: few
d_call: TRBD1
j_call: TRBJ2-6
v_call: TRBV6-5

cdr3_aa: CASSLEGWRGESGQFF
cdr3_nt: TGTGCCAGCAGTTTAGAAGGATGGCGGGGGGAATCCGGGCAGTTCTTC
clone_size: many
d_call: TRBD2
j_call: TRBJ2-1
v_call: TRBV27

cdr3_aa: CASSFRNIYEQYF
cdr3_nt: TGTGCCAGCAGTTTTAGGAACATCTACGAGCAGTACTTC
clone_size: many
d_call: .
j_call: TRBJ2-7
v_call: TRBV27

cdr3_aa: CATSRVGTGDNEQFF
cdr3_nt: TGTGCCACCAGCAGAGTAGGGACGGGAGACAATGAGCAGTTCTTC
clone_size: few
d_call: .
j_call: TRBJ2-1
v_call: TRBV15